The present entry profiles one TCR delta chain with its context. Its antigen is unidentified. With a far larger clone one base away, a read error is the likely cause. Other nucleotide sequences from this sample produce the same CDR3. TCRdb reanalysed the multiplex PCR reads via CATT. The sample has more than 70,000 delta-chain clones, 0.95% to 1% seen once; the top ten hold approximately 9.6%. Vgamma9/Vdelta2+ and Vdelta2-negative gammadelta T cells were flow-sorted from PBMC for bulk sequencing. CDR1 and CDR2 from the germline V gene are GEAIGNYY and EKD. The CDR3 has 17 amino acids. The data derive from a study of γδ T cells in repeated Plasmodium falciparum infection. Findings and limits, study-wide: Waves of new clonotype selection appeared after repeated controlled infections in Vdelta2-negative, largely Vdelta1+, gammadelta T cells. Malian donors came from one small rural village, predominantly one ethnic group.

The material sequenced was gamma-delta T cells from blood. This clonotype originated in a pool of human donors (malaria-infected and uninfected, not separated). The rearrangement joins TRDV2 to TRDJ1; perhaps TRDD3 as D (6 bases). Here the J gene was assigned by germline matching of the DNA, as TCRdb has none. CDR3 loop: CACDNLGSPGYTDKLIF. The CDR3 coding sequence is TGTGCCTGTGACAATCTGGGGAGCCCCGGGTACACCGACAAACTCATCTTT.